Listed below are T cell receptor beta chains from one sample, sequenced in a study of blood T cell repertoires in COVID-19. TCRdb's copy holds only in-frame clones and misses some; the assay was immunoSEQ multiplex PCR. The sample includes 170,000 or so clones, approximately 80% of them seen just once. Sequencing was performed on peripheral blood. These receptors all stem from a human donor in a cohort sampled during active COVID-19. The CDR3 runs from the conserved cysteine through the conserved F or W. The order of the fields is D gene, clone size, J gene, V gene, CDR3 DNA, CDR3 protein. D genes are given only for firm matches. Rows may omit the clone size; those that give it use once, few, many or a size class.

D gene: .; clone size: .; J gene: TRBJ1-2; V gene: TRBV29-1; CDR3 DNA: TGCAGCGTTGAAATCAGGGGAATCTATGGCTACACCTTC; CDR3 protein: CSVEIRGIYGYTF
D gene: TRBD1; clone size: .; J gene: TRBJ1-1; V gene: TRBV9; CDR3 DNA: TGTGCCAGCAGCGCCTTACGACAGGGAACAGGTGAAGCTTTCTTT; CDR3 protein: CASSALRQGTGEAFF
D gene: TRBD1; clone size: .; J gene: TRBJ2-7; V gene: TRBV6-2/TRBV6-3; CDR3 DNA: TGTGCCAGCAGTTATCCCCCGACAGGGGCAACCCACGAGCAGTACTTC; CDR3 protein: CASSYPPTGATHEQYF
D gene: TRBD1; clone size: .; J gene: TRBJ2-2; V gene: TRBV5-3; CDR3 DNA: TGTGCCAGAAGTCCGGACAGGACCGGGGAGCTGTTTTTT; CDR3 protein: CARSPDRTGELFF
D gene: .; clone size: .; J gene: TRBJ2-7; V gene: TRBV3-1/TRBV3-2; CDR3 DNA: TGTGCCAGCAGCACCCGCAGGGACGAGCAGTACTTC; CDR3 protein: CASSTRRDEQYF
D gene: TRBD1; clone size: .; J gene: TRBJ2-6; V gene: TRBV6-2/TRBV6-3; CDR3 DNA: TGTGCCAGCAGTTACTCCCGGGACAGGGGGTGGCACGAGGCCAACGTCCTGACTTTC; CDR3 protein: CASSYSRDRGWHEANVLTF
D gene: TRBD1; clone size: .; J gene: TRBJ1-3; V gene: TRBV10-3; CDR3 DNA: TGTGCCATCAGTTCGGGACAGATCTCTGGAAACACCATATATTTT; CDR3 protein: CAISSGQISGNTIYF
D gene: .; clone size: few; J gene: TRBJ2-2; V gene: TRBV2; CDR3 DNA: TGTGCCAGCAACCTAGCGTCCATAAACACCGGGGAGCTGTTTTTT; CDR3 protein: CASNLASINTGELFF
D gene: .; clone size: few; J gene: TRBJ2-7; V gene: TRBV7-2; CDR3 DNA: TGTGCCAGCAGCTTAACCTGGGGCAGATTCTACGAGCAGTACTTC; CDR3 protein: CASSLTWGRFYEQYF
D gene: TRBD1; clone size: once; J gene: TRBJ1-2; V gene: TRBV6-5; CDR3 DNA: TGTGCCAGCAGTTACTGGGACAGTGGGGGCTACACCTTC; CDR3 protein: CASSYWDSGGYTF